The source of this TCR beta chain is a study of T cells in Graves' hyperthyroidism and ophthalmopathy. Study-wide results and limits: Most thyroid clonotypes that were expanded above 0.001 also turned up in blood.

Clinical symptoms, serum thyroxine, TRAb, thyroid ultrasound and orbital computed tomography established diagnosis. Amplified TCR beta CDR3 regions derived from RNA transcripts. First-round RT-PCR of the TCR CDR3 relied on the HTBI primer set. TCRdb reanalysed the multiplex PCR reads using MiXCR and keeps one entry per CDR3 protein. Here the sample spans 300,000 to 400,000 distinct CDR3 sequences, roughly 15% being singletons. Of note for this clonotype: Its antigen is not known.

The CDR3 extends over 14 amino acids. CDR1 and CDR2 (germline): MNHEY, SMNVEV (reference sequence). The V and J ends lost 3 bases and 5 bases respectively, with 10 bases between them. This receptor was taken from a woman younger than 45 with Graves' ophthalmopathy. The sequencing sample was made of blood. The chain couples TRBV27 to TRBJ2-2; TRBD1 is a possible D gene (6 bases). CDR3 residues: CASSFTGRTGELFF. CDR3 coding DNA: TGTGCCAGCAGTTTCACAGGGCGGACCGGGGAGCTGTTTTTT.